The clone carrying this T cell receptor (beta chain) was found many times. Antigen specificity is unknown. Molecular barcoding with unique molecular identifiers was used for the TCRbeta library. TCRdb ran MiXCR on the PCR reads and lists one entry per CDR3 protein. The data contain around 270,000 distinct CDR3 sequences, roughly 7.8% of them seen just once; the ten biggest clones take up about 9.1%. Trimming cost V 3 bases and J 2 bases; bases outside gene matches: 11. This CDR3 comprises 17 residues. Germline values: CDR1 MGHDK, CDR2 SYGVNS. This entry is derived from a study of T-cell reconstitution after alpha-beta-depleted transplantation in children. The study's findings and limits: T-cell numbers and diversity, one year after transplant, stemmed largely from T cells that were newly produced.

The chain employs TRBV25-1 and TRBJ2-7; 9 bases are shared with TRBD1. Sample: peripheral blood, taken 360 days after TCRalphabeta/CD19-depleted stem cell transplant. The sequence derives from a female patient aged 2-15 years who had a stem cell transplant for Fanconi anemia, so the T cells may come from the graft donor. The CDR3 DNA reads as TGTGCCAGCAGTGACTTCTTTCCGGGACAGGGAACCTACGAGCAGTACTTC. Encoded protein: CASSDFFPGQGTYEQYF.